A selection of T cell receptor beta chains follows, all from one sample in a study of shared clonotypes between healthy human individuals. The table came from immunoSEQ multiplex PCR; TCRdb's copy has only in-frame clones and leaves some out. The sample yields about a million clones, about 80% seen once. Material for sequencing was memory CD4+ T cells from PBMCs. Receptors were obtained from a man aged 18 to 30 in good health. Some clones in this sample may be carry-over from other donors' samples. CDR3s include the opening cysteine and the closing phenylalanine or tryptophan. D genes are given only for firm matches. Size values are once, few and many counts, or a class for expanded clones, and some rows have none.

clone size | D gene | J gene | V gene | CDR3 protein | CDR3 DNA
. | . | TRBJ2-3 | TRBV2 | CASRESTDTQYF | TGTGCCAGCAGGGAAAGCACAGATACGCAGTATTTT
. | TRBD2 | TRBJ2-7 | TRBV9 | CASSVGVAGLYEQYF | TGTGCCAGCAGCGTAGGGGTAGCGGGACTCTACGAGCAGTACTTC
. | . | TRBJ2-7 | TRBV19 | CASSMEGYEQYF | TGTGCCAGTAGTATGGAGGGGTACGAGCAGTACTTC
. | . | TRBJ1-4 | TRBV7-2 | CASSSKGGTNEKLFF | TGTGCCAGCAGCTCGAAGGGGGGTACTAATGAAAAACTGTTTTTT
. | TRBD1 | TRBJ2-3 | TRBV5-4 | CASSHGQGEMDTQYF | TGTGCCAGCAGCCATGGACAGGGGGAGATGGATACGCAGTATTTT
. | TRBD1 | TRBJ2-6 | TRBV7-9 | CASSATGASSGANVLTF | TGTGCCAGCAGCGCGACAGGGGCCTCCTCTGGGGCCAACGTCCTGACTTTC
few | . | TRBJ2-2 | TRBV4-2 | CASSQDLGPGELFF | TGTGCCAGCAGCCAAGACCTGGGTCCCGGGGAGCTGTTTTTT
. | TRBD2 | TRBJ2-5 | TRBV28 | CASSTRTSGRASGYQETQYF | TGTGCCAGCAGTACCAGGACTAGCGGGAGGGCCTCAGGCTACCAAGAGACCCAGTACTTC
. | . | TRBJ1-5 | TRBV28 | CASSLNNQPQHF | TGTGCCAGCAGTTTAAACAATCAGCCCCAGCATTTT
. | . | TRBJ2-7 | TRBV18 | CASSPREGTLNEQYF | TGTGCCAGCTCACCAAGAGAGGGCACCTTGAACGAGCAGTACTTC
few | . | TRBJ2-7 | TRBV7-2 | CASSLRLMSARGYEQYF | TGTGCCAGCAGCTTACGGTTAATGTCGGCAAGAGGATACGAGCAGTACTTC
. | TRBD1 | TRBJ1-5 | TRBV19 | CASMDRRGNQPQHF | TGTGCCAGTATGGACAGGAGAGGCAATCAGCCCCAGCATTTT
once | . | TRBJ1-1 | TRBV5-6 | CASSLSGVGTEAFF | TGTGCCAGCAGCTTGTCAGGGGTGGGCACTGAAGCTTTCTTT
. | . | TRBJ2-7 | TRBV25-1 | CASSEDRSPYEQYF | TGTGCCAGCAGTGAAGACAGGTCCCCCTACGAGCAGTACTTC
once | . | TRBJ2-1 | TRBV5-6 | CASSPGGFRSYNEQFF | TGTGCCAGCAGCCCAGGGGGGTTCCGCTCCTACAATGAGCAGTTCTTC
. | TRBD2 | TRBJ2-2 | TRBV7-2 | CASSLALAANTGELFF | TGTGCCAGCAGCTTAGCACTAGCGGCGAACACCGGGGAGCTGTTTTTT
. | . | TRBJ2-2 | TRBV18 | CASSPRDPNTGELFF | TGTGCCAGCTCACCCCGGGACCCTAACACCGGGGAGCTGTTTTTT
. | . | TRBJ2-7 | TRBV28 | CASSREPFYEQYF | TGTGCCAGCAGCCGGGAGCCGTTCTACGAGCAGTACTTC
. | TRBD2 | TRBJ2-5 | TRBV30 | CAWSENSSSLTSGQETQYF | TGTGCCTGGAGTGAAAACTCCTCATCCCTGACTAGCGGGCAAGAGACCCAGTACTTC
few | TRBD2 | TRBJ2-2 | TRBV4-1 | CASSPIAGTSGIFGGGELFF | TGCGCCAGCAGCCCCATCGCCGGGACTAGCGGGATTTTCGGTGGCGGGGAGCTGTTTTTT
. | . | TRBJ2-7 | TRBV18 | CASSPGVYEQYF | TGTGCCAGCTCACCCGGGGTCTACGAGCAGTACTTC
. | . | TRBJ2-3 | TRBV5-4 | CASSQPQTSGDTQYF | TGTGCCAGCAGCCAGCCCCAGACCTCAGGAGATACGCAGTATTTT
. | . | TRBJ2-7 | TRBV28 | CASSFHKTYEQYF | TGTGCCAGCAGTTTCCACAAAACCTACGAGCAGTACTTC
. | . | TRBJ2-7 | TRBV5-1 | CASSPLGSPYEQYF | TGCGCCAGCAGCCCCCTAGGCTCCCCCTACGAGCAGTACTTC
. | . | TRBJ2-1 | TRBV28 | CASSLPGSGEQFF | TGTGCCAGCAGTTTACCTGGTAGTGGGGAGCAGTTCTTC
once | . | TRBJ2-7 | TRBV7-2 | CASSLTSTGSYEQYF | TGTGCCAGCAGCTTAACTAGTACGGGCTCCTACGAGCAGTACTTC
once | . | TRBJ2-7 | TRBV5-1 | CASRQDFYEQYF | TGCGCCAGCAGGCAGGACTTTTACGAGCAGTACTTC
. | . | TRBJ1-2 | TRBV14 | CASSQDRDGAYGYTF | TGTGCCAGCAGCCAAGATCGGGACGGCGCCTATGGCTACACCTTC
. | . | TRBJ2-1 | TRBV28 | CASSLLGTSSYNEQFF | TGTGCCAGCAGTTTACTAGGGACAAGCTCCTACAATGAGCAGTTCTTC
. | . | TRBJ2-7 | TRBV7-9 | CASSLVPQTYEQYF | TGTGCCAGCAGCTTAGTACCTCAAACCTACGAGCAGTACTTC
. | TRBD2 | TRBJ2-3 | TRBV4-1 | CASSQGDSGRGETQYF | TGCGCCAGCAGCCAAGGGGATAGCGGGAGAGGGGAGACGCAGTATTTT
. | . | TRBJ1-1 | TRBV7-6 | CASSLSENTEAFF | TGTGCCAGCAGCTTAAGTGAGAACACTGAAGCTTTCTTT
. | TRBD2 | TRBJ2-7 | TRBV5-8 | CASSSTSGYSYEQYF | TGTGCCAGCAGCTCGACTAGCGGATATTCCTACGAGCAGTACTTC
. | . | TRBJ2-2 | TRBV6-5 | CASSSDTGELFF | TGTGCCAGCAGTTCTGACACCGGGGAGCTGTTTTTT
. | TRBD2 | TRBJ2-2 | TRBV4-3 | CASSHTSATGELFF | TGCGCCAGCAGCCATACTAGCGCCACCGGGGAGCTGTTTTTT
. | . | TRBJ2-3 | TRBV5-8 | CASSLATGLAPSDTQYF | TGTGCCAGCAGCTTGGCAACAGGGTTAGCCCCTTCAGATACGCAGTATTTT
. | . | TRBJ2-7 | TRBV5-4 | CASSLGPTFYEQYF | TGTGCCAGCAGCTTGGGCCCTACTTTCTACGAGCAGTACTTC
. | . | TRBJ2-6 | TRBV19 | CASRQASSGANVLTF | TGTGCCAGTAGGCAGGCTTCCTCTGGGGCCAACGTCCTGACTTTC
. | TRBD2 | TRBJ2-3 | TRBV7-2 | CASSLGLAGGADTQYF | TGTGCCAGCAGCTTGGGACTAGCGGGGGGCGCAGATACGCAGTATTTT
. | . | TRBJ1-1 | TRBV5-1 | CASSLYGRNTEAFF | TGCGCCAGCAGCTTGTACGGGAGGAACACTGAAGCTTTCTTT
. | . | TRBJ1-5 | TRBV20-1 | CSAEGYQAQHF | TGCAGTGCCGAGGGCTACCAGGCCCAGCATTTT
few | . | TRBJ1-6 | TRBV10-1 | CASKRALGPYNSPLHF | TGCGCCAGCAAGCGGGCTCTGGGGCCGTATAATTCACCCCTCCACTTT
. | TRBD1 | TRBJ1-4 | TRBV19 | CASSIEGQAPPKKEKLFF | TGTGCCAGTAGTATTGAGGGACAGGCTCCTCCAAAGAAAGAAAAACTGTTTTTT
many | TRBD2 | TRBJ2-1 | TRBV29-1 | CSVATLAGNYNEQFF | TGCAGCGTTGCCACACTAGCGGGGAACTACAATGAGCAGTTCTTC
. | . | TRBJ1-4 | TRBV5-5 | CASSFLGPEKLFF | TGTGCCAGCAGCTTCTTGGGCCCTGAAAAACTGTTTTTT
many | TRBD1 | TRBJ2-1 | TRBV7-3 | CASSFATGVEQFF | TGTGCCAGCAGCTTCGCCACAGGGGTTGAGCAGTTCTTC
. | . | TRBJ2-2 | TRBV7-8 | CASSFGGELFF | TGTGCCAGCAGCTTTGGGGGGGAGCTGTTTTTT
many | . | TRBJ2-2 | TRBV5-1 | CASSLAGGTWTGELFF | TGCGCCAGCAGCTTGGCCGGTGGTACGTGGACCGGGGAGCTGTTTTTT
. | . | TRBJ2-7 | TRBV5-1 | CASSDTGAREQYF | TGCGCCAGCAGTGATACTGGGGCTAGGGAGCAGTACTTC
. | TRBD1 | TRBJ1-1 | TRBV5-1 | CASSIQGAGNTEAFF | TGCGCCAGCAGCATTCAGGGGGCCGGGAACACTGAAGCTTTCTTT
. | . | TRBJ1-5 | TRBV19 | CASSMGSAQPQHF | TGTGCCAGTAGTATGGGGTCGGCTCAGCCCCAGCATTTT
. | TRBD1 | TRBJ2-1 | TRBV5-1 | CASSSGQGADNEQFF | TGCGCCAGCAGCAGTGGACAGGGGGCTGACAATGAGCAGTTCTTC
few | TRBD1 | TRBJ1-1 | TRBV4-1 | CASSQDLDRGRTEAFF | TGCGCCAGCAGCCAAGATTTGGACAGGGGGCGCACTGAAGCTTTCTTT
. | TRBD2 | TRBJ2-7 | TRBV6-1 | CAISDALAQAYEQYF | TGTGCCATCAGCGACGCACTAGCGCAAGCCTACGAGCAGTACTTC
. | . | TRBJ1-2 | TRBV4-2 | CASSQVGAVYGYTF | TGTGCCAGCAGCCAAGTTGGGGCAGTCTATGGCTACACCTTC
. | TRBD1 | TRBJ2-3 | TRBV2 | CASSLQGGTDTQYF | TGTGCCAGCAGTTTACAGGGGGGCACAGATACGCAGTATTTT
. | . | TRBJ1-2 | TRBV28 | CASSRELLYGYTF | TGTGCCAGCAGTCGGGAGCTTCTCTATGGCTACACCTTC